The 8 T cell receptor beta chains reported below all come from one sample, sequenced in a study of blood T cell repertoires in COVID-19 (dated by TCRdb to 2018 to 2020). The library was prepared using the immunoSEQ multiplex PCR assay. TCRdb's version of the immuneACCESS table is confined to in-frame rearrangements and falls short of the full clone set. An unresolved V gene accounts for under half of the shortfall where checked; the remainder is of unknown origin. Within this sample are 100,000 to 150,000 clones, with around 88% of them counted one time only. The ten largest clones represent about 6.3% of the sample. The sample was peripheral blood. All receptors come from a man older than 75 with active or convalescent COVID-19.

The chain is built from TRBV27 and TRBJ1-4; TRBD1 is a possible D gene (6 bases). The germline gives CDR1 MNHEY, CDR2 SMNVEV (reference sequence). Trimming shortened V by 2 bases and J by 7 bases, and 17 bases separated the two germline ends. The CDR3 has 16 amino acids. The CDR3 nucleotides are TGTGCCAGCAGTTTAGGGTCCAGGGGCTTGGCTGAAAAACTGTTTTTT. The encoded protein is CASSLGSRGLAEKLFF.

Only a few counts were recorded for this clone. The chain employs TRBV5-1 and TRBJ1-2; D remains ambiguous. The germline V gene encodes CDR1 SGHRS and CDR2 YFSETQ. V gave up 5 bases and J gave up 8 bases, with 16 bases separating them. The CDR3 has 13 residues. The chain's CDR3 is CASRLSGARGYTF. CDR3 DNA sequence: TGCGCCAGCAGATTGTCGGGAGCTCGAGGCTACACCTTC.

The chain uses TRBV5-8 and TRBJ2-3; TRBD1 agrees at 9 bases. CDR1 and CDR2 (germline): SGHTS, YDEGEE. V trimming: 3 bases; J trimming: 2 bases; junction bases outside the gene matches: 7. The CDR3 totals 16 residues. CDR3: CASSSIQGANTDTQYF. CDR3 DNA sequence: TGTGCCAGCAGCTCGATACAGGGGGCTAACACAGATACGCAGTATTTT.

The chain uses TRBV5-8 and TRBJ2-3; perhaps TRBD1 as D (6 bases). V dropped 1 base and J dropped 3 bases, with 12 bases sitting between them. CDR1 SGHTS and CDR2 YDEGEE come from the germline V gene. The CDR3 sequence is 15 residues long. CDR3 coding DNA: TGTGCCAGCAGCTTGTTACAGGGTGGAACAGATACGCAGTATTTT. This gives the protein CASSLLQGGTDTQYF.

V gene TRBV5-3 combines with J gene TRBJ1-2, with TRBD1 identical over 9 bases. TRBV5-3 is classed as an ORF, of uncertain function. V lost 4 bases to trimming and J lost 4 bases; unmatched junction nucleotides: 2. The CDR3 has 13 residues. The CDR3 is CARSTGGVYGYTF. CDR3 DNA sequence: TGTGCCAGAAGCACAGGGGGCGTCTATGGCTACACCTTC.

V and J are TRBV29-1 and TRBJ2-1; the D gene is possibly TRBD2 (5 bases). Germline CDR1 reads SQVTM; CDR2 reads ANQGSEA. The CDR3 covers 12 residues. V was shortened by 7 bases and J by 6 bases, with 13 bases between the two germline ends. For the CDR3, the DNA is TGCAGCGGCTTTGCGGGTTTCAATGAGCAGTTCTTC. Protein sequence: CSGFAGFNEQFF.

V and J are TRBV12-3 or TRBV12-4 and TRBJ1-2, with TRBD1 as a possible D gene (5 bases). The CDR3 contains 13 residues. The V gene lost 3 bases and the J gene lost 5 bases, with 10 bases spanning the gap. This chain's CDR3 is CASSFRVGYGYTF. The CDR3 DNA follows: TGTGCCAGCAGTTTCAGGGTTGGATATGGCTACACCTTC.

This chain joins TRBV10-3 and TRBJ2-7, with 9 bases that match TRBD1. The CDR3 runs 13 residues. V lost 9 bases to trimming and J lost 3 bases; unmatched junction nucleotides: 6. The germline CDR1 and CDR2 sequences are ENHRY and SYGVKD. The CDR3 sequence is CAIRTGADYEQYF. In nucleotides, the CDR3 is TGTGCCATAAGGACAGGGGCCGACTACGAGCAGTACTTC.